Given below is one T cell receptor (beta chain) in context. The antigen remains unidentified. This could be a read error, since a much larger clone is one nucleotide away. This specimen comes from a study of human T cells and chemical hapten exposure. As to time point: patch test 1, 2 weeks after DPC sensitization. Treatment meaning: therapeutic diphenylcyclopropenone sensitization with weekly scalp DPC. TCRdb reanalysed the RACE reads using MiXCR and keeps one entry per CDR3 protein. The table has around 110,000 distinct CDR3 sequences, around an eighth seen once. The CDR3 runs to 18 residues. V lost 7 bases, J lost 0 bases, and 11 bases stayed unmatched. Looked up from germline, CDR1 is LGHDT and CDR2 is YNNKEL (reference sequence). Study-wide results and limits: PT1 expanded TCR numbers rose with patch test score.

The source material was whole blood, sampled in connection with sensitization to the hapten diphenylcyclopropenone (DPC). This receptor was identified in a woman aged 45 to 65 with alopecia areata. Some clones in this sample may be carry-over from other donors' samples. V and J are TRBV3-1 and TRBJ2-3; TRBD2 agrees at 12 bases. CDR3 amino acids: CASNQRLAGAKSTDTQYF. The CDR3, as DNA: TGTGCCAGCAACCAGAGACTAGCGGGGGCGAAAAGCACAGATACGCAGTATTTT.